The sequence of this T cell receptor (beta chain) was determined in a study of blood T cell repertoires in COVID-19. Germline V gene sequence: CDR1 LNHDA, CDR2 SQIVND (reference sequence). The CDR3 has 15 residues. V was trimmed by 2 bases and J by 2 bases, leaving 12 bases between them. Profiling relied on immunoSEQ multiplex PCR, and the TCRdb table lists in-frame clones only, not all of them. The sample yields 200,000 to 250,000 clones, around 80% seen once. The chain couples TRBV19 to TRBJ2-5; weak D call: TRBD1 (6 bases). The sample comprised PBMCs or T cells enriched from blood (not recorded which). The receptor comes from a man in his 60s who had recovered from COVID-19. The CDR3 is CASSISRGPQETQYF. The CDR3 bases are TGTGCCAGTAGTATAAGCAGGGGACCGCAAGAGACCCAGTACTTC.